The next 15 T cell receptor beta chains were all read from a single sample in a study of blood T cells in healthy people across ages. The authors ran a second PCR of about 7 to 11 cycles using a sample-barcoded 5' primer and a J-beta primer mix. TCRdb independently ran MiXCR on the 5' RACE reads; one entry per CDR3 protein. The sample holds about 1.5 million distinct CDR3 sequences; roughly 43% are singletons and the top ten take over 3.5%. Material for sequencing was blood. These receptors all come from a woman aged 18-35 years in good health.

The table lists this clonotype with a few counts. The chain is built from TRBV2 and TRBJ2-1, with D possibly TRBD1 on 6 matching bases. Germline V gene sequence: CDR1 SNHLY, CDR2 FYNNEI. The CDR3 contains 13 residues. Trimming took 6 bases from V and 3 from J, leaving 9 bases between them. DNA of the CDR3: TGTGCCAGCAGCGGGGACATCTACAATGAGCAGTTCTTC. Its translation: CASSGDIYNEQFF.

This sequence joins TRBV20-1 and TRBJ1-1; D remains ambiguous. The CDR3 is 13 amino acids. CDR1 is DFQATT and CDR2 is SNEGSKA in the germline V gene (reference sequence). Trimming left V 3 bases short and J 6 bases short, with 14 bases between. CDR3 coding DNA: TGCAGTGCTAGTGGCGGAAGGGTTCCTGAAGCTTTCTTT. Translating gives CSASGGRVPEAFF.

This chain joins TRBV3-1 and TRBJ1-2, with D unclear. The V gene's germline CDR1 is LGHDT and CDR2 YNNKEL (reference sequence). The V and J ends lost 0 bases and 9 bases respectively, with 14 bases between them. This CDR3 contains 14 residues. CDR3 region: CASSQDLLKGSYTF. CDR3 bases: TGTGCCAGCAGCCAAGACCTTCTCAAAGGAAGCTACACCTTC. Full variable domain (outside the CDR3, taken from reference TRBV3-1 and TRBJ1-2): DTAVSQTPKYLVTQMGNDKSIKCEQNLGHDTMYWYKQDSKKFLKIMFSYNNKELIINETVPNRFSPKSPDKAHLNLHINSLELGDSAVYFCASSQDLLKGSYTFGSGTRLTVV.

The CDR3 region is CASSFGAYQGGQPQHF. The CDR3 DNA reads TGTGCCAGCAGCTTTGGGGCCTACCAGGGGGGTCAGCCCCAGCATTTT. J is TRBJ1-5 and V is TRBV5-8; 7 bases map to TRBD1. Germline CDR1 and CDR2: SGHTS and YDEGEE. With V trimmed by 2 bases and J by 6 bases, 11 bases remained unmatched. The CDR3 has 16 residues.

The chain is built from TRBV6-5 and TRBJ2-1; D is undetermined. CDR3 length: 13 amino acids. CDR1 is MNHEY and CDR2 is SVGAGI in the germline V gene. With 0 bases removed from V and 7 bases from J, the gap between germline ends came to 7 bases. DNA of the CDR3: TGTGCCAGCAGTTACTCGAGGCTAAATGAGCAGTTCTTC. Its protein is CASSYSRLNEQFF.

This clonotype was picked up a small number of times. The CDR3 reads CASSPGGSNEQFF. DNA for the CDR3: TGTGCCAGCAGCCCAGGGGGCTCCAATGAGCAGTTCTTC. The chain combines TRBV9 with TRBJ2-1; 8 nucleotides align to TRBD1. The CDR3 spans 13 residues. Germline V gene data show CDR1 as SGDLS and CDR2 as YYNGEE. After removal of 4 bases from V and 6 bases from J, the junction contained 3 bases not matched to a gene.

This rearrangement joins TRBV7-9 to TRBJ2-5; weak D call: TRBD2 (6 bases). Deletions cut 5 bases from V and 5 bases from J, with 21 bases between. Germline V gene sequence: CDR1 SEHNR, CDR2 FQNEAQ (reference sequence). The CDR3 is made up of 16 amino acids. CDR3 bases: TGTGCCAGCAGCGGGGGAGGACGAGGAGCTTCGGAGACCCAGTACTTC. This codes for CASSGGGRGASETQYF.

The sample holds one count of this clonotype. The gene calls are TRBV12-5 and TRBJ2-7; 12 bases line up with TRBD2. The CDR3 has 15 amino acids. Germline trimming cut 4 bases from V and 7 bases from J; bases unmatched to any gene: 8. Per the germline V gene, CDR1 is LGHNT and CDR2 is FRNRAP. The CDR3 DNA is TGTGCTAGTGGTTGGTGGACTAGCGGGGTCAATGAGCAGTACTTC. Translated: CASGWWTSGVNEQYF.

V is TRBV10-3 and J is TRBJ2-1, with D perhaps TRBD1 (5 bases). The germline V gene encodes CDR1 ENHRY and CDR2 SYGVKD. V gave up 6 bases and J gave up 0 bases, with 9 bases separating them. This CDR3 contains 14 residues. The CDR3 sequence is CAIRAGYSYNEQFF. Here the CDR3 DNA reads TGTGCCATCAGGGCAGGGTACTCCTACAATGAGCAGTTCTTC.

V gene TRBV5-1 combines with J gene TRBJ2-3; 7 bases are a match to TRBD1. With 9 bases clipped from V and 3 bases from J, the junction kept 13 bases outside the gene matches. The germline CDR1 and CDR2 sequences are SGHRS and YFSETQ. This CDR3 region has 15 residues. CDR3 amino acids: CATKLGARGTDTQYF. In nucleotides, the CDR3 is TGCGCCACCAAGCTTGGGGCCAGGGGGACAGATACGCAGTATTTT.

CDR3 amino acids: CAWSVQRSGYTF. The CDR3 nucleotides are TGTGCCTGGAGTGTACAAAGGAGTGGCTACACCTTC. The gene calls are TRBV30 and TRBJ1-2; D is ambiguous. The CDR3 totals 12 residues. Germline-derived CDR1 and CDR2 are GTSNPN and SVGIG (reference sequence). V dropped 0 bases and J dropped 7 bases, with 9 bases sitting between them.

This CDR3 reads CASRGQMYTEAFF. CDR3 nucleotide sequence: TGTGCCAGCCGAGGACAGATGTACACTGAAGCTTTCTTT. This chain links TRBV2 with TRBJ1-1, with a possible D match to TRBD1 (6 bases). The CDR3 totals 13 residues. From germline, CDR1 is SNHLY and CDR2 FYNNEI. Trimming took 8 bases from V and 3 from J, leaving 13 bases between them.

CDR3 sequence (DNA): TGCAGTGCTTTACGACAGGGGTACGAGAAGTTCTTC. This translates into CSALRQGYEKFF. The gene calls are TRBV20-1 and TRBJ2-1, with TRBD1 identical over 8 bases. V lost 5 bases and J lost 14; bases outside the gene matches: 11. The V gene's germline CDR1 is DFQATT and CDR2 SNEGSKA (reference sequence). The CDR3 spans 12 residues.

The CDR3: CAISAGTGGYNEQFF. In DNA, the CDR3 is TGTGCCATCAGTGCGGGGACAGGGGGATACAATGAGCAGTTCTTC. This sequence joins TRBV10-3 and TRBJ2-1; 11 bases are shared with TRBD1. CDR1 and CDR2 from the germline V gene are ENHRY and SYGVKD. This CDR3 region has 15 residues. The trim removed 4 bases at V and 4 bases at J, leaving 3 bases unmatched.

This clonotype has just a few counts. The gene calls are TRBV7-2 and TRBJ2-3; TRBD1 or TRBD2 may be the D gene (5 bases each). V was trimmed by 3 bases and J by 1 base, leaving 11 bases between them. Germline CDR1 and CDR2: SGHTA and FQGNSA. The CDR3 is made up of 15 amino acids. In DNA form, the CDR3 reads TGTGCCAGCAGCTTTTGGGACGGAGGCACAGATACGCAGTATTTT. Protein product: CASSFWDGGTDTQYF.